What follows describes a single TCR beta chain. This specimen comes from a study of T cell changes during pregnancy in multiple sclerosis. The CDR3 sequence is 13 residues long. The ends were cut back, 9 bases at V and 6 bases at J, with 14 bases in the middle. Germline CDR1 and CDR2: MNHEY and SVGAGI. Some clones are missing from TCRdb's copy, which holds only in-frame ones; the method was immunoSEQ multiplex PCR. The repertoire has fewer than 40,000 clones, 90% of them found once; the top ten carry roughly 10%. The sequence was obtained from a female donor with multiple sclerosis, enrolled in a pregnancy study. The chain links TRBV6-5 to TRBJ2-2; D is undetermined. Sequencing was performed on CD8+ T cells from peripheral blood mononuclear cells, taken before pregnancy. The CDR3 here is CASSLGVSGELFF. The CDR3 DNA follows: TGTGCCAGTAGCCTAGGTGTCTCCGGGGAGCTGTTTTTT.